These 32 T cell receptor beta chains came from one sample sequenced in a study of cytomegalovirus exposure and HLA in healthy donors. Both 60 Vbeta primers and 13 Jbeta primers went into the PCR. TCRdb's copy holds only in-frame clones and misses some; the assay was immunoSEQ multiplex PCR. Found here are more than 100,000 clones, 77% of them singletons; the top ten hold 3.5% to 4.5%. The sample was PBMCs. The receptors stem from a human donor in good health.

V gene TRBV7-9 combines with J gene TRBJ1-5, with D maybe TRBD1 (5 bases). Per the germline V gene, CDR1 is SEHNR and CDR2 is FQNEAQ (reference sequence). This CDR3 is 13 amino acids long. The V end was cut by 5 bases, the J end by 6 bases, with 11 bases between. The chain's CDR3 is CASSPGLAQPQHF. CDR3 coding DNA: TGTGCCAGCAGCCCAGGGTTGGCTCAGCCCCAGCATTTT.

The rearrangement uses TRBV28 and TRBJ1-2, with D perhaps matching TRBD1 (5 bases). The germline V and J ends were trimmed by 7 bases and 4 bases, with 25 bases remaining between them. Per the germline V gene, CDR1 is MDHEN and CDR2 is SYDVKM. The CDR3 is 17 residues long. In DNA, the CDR3 is TGTGCCAGCAATCCCCCCTGGGGGGTCCAGCCTAGCTATGGCTACACCTTC. As protein: CASNPPWGVQPSYGYTF.

This clone occurred a few times. The chain has TRBV28 and TRBJ1-2; D possibly corresponds to TRBD1 (6 bases). The CDR3 covers 14 residues. Germline CDR1 is MDHEN and CDR2 is SYDVKM. V was cut by 8 bases and J by 7 bases, with 20 bases left in between. Written as DNA, the CDR3 is TGTGCCAGCGGGGGGGACATTGGGGTTGGTGGCTACACCTTC. Translating it yields CASGGDIGVGGYTF.

The genes are TRBV18 and TRBJ1-2; no clear D gene. The CDR3 sequence is 12 residues long. The V gene lost 6 bases and the J gene lost 6 bases, with 11 bases spanning the gap. CDR1 and CDR2 from the germline V gene are KGHSH and LQKENI. The CDR3 region has the DNA TGTGCCAGCTCCCCCGCAGGTGATGGCTACACCTTC. Its protein is CASSPAGDGYTF. Looking up the rest from reference TRBV18 and TRBJ1-2 gives the full variable domain: NAGVMQNPRHLVRRRGQEARLRCSPMKGHSHVYWYRQLPEEGLKFMVYLQKENIIDESGMPKERFSAEFPKEGPSILRIQQVVRGDSAAYFCASSPAGDGYTFGSGTRLTVV.

The V call is TRBV2, the J call TRBJ2-7; possible D gene TRBD1, 5 bases. CDR3 length equals 14 residues. Looked up from germline, CDR1 is SNHLY and CDR2 is FYNNEI. Trimming shortened V by 2 bases and J by 1 base, and 9 bases separated the two germline ends. Here the CDR3 DNA reads TGTGCCAGCAGTGAATTGGCAGGGTCCTACGAGCAGTACTTC. Its protein product is CASSELAGSYEQYF. Complete variable domain (other parts from reference TRBV2 and TRBJ2-7): EPEVTQTPSHQVTQMGQEVILRCVPISNHLYFYWYRQILGQKVEFLVSFYNNEISEKSEIFDDQFSVERPDGSNFTLKIRSTKLEDSAMYFCASSELAGSYEQYFGPGTRLTVT.

The chain joins TRBV4-1 to TRBJ1-4; 8 nucleotides match TRBD1. CDR1 and CDR2 from the germline V gene are MGHRA and YSYEKL. This CDR3 spans 16 amino acids. Trimming at V came to 4 bases and at J to 4 bases, leaving 8 bases not matched to a gene. The DNA for the CDR3 is TGCGCCAGCAGCCCGAAGGGACAGGCGTTTAATGAAAAACTGTTTTTT. Translated, it gives CASSPKGQAFNEKLFF.

The rearrangement uses TRBV25-1 and TRBJ2-1; the D gene is possibly TRBD2 (5 bases). Trimming pared 3 bases from V and 13 bases from J, leaving 13 bases between. The CDR3 has 12 residues. Per germline, CDR1 MGHDK and CDR2 SYGVNS. For the CDR3, the DNA is TGTGCCAGCAGTGAGTGGGGAGAGGTCCAGTTCTTC. Translating it yields CASSEWGEVQFF.

The gene calls are TRBV5-4 and TRBJ1-1, with D uncertain. Germline V CDR1 and CDR2: SGHNT, YYREEE (reference sequence). V was clipped by 3 bases and J by 7 bases, with 7 bases between them. CDR3 size: 11 residues. In DNA, the CDR3 is TGTGCCAGCAGCTCCAACTTTGAAGCTTTCTTT. As protein: CASSSNFEAFF. The whole variable domain, remainder taken from reference TRBV5-4 and TRBJ1-1, is ETGVTQSPTHLIKTRGQQVTLRCSSQSGHNTVSWYQQALGQGPQFIFQYYREEENGRGNFPPRFSGLQFPNYSSELNVNALELDDSALYLCASSSNFEAFFGQGTRLTVV.

The chain recombines TRBV29-1 with TRBJ1-2, with 8 bases lining up with TRBD1. The germline V gene encodes CDR1 SQVTM and CDR2 ANQGSEA. J was trimmed by 8 bases and V by 6 bases; bases with no gene match: 8. CDR3 size: 12 residues. In nucleotides, the CDR3 is TGCAGCGTGCTGACAGGGGAAGGCGGCTACACCTTC. It yields the protein CSVLTGEGGYTF. Based on the CDR3 plus reference TRBV29-1 and TRBJ1-2, the full variable domain is SAVISQKPSRDICQRGTSLTIQCQVDSQVTMMFWYRQQPGQSLTLIATANQGSEATYESGFVIDKFPISRPNLTFSTLTVSNMSPEDSSIYLCSVLTGEGGYTFGSGTRLTVV.

The rearrangement uses TRBV19 and TRBJ2-6, with D perhaps TRBD2 (5 bases). There are 16 residues in the CDR3. The V end lost 6 bases, the J end lost 0 bases, and 12 bases lay between the germline ends. The V gene's germline CDR1 is LNHDA and CDR2 SQIVND (reference sequence). As DNA, the CDR3 is TGTGCCAGTAGACTGGAGGCCCTCTCTGGGGCCAACGTCCTGACTTTC. It codes for CASRLEALSGANVLTF.

This rearrangement joins TRBV27 to TRBJ1-1; TRBD1 agrees at 8 bases. The CDR3 is 14 amino acids. CDR1 is MNHEY and CDR2 is SMNVEV in the germline V gene (reference sequence). Trimming removed 6 bases from V and 1 base from J; junction bases left unmatched: 4. CDR3 loop: CASRFGTGNTEAFF. CDR3 nucleotide sequence: TGTGCCAGCAGATTCGGGACAGGGAACACTGAAGCTTTCTTT.

This sequence joins TRBV5-1 and TRBJ1-5; D is possibly TRBD1 (5 bases). Trimming cost V 1 base and J 7 bases, with 9 bases left between them. This CDR3 spans 13 amino acids. Germline V gene sequence: CDR1 SGHRS, CDR2 YFSETQ. The CDR3 DNA reads as TGCGCCAGCAGCTTGATCGGGGGGCAGCCCCAGCATTTT. It is translated as CASSLIGGQPQHF.

This clone appeared once. The J gene is TRBJ2-5, the V gene TRBV5-1; D is undetermined. This CDR3 spans 12 amino acids. Germline lookup yields CDR1 SGHRS and CDR2 YFSETQ. V was clipped by 4 bases and J by 5 bases, with 9 bases between them. The CDR3 nucleotides read TGCGCCAGCAGCCGCGATGTGGAGACCCAGTACTTC. Translated: CASSRDVETQYF.

This chain connects TRBV5-1 to TRBJ2-1; 7 positions match TRBD1. The germline V gene encodes CDR1 SGHRS and CDR2 YFSETQ. The CDR3 runs to 15 residues. After removal of 1 base from V and 0 bases from J, the junction contained 1 base not matched to a gene. This chain's CDR3 is CASSLQGVSYNEQFF. In DNA form, the CDR3 reads TGCGCCAGCAGCTTGCAGGGGGTCTCCTACAATGAGCAGTTCTTC. Full variable domain (remainder filled in from reference TRBV5-1 and TRBJ2-1): KAGVTQTPRYLIKTRGQQVTLSCSPISGHRSVSWYQQTPGQGLQFLFEYFSETQRNKGNFPGRFSGRQFSNSRSEMNVSTLELGDSALYLCASSLQGVSYNEQFFGPGTRLTVL.

V usage is TRBV5-6 and J usage is TRBJ1-2; the D is unclear. Germline lookup yields CDR1 SGHDT and CDR2 YYEEEE. The length of the CDR3 is 11 residues. V was pared by 4 bases and J by 7 bases, with 8 bases between. CDR3 DNA: TGTGCCAGCAGCGCGGCGTTTGGCTACACCTTC. It encodes CASSAAFGYTF.

DNA of the CDR3: TGCAGTGCTAGGACAGGAGAGACCCAGTACTTC. Its translation is CSARTGETQYF. This chain uses TRBV20-1 with TRBJ2-5; D is possibly TRBD1 (6 bases). This CDR3 region has 11 residues. The V and J ends lost 3 bases and 4 bases respectively, with 6 bases between them. The germline V gene has CDR1 DFQATT and CDR2 SNEGSKA (reference sequence).

This chain joins TRBV7-9 and TRBJ2-1, with a tentative D call TRBD2 (5 bases). Trimming removed 2 bases at V and 4 bases at J, with 12 bases between. CDR1 and CDR2 from the germline V gene are SEHNR and FQNEAQ (reference sequence). The CDR3 is made up of 15 amino acids. CDR3 loop: CASSLPGIPYNEQFF. In DNA, the CDR3 is TGTGCCAGCAGCTTACCGGGAATTCCATACAATGAGCAGTTCTTC.

This clone was seen only once. The V call is TRBV19, the J call TRBJ1-5; D not resolved. The germline CDR1 and CDR2 sequences are LNHDA and SQIVND (reference sequence). The ends were cut back, 9 bases at V and 0 bases at J, with 12 bases in the middle. The CDR3 has 14 residues. Here the CDR3 reads CASGVWSSNQPQHF. CDR3 nucleotide sequence: TGTGCCAGCGGGGTGTGGAGTAGCAATCAGCCCCAGCATTTT.

The chain uses TRBV5-4 and TRBJ2-7; D possibly corresponds to TRBD2 (5 bases). This CDR3 has 14 residues. Germline V gene data show CDR1 as SGHNT and CDR2 as YYREEE (reference sequence). V lost 4 bases to trimming and J lost 2 bases, with 13 bases between them. As DNA, the CDR3 is TGTGCCAGCAGCGCCACCTTCGGGACCTACGAGCAGTACTTC. The encoded protein is CASSATFGTYEQYF.

The chain combines TRBV6-6 with TRBJ1-2; D is ambiguous. The CDR3 is 13 amino acids. Trimming took 7 bases from V and 5 from J, leaving 14 bases between them. The germline gives CDR1 MNHNY, CDR2 SVGAGI (reference sequence). The CDR3 loop is CASTPDFRYGYTF. CDR3 DNA sequence: TGTGCCAGCACCCCGGACTTTCGGTATGGCTACACCTTC.

V is TRBV6-5 and J is TRBJ2-7; D not resolved. The CDR3 loop spans 11 amino acids. V lost 6 bases, J lost 4 bases, and 7 bases lay in between. The germline CDR1 and CDR2 sequences are MNHEY and SVGAGI. CDR3 sequence (DNA): TGTGCCAGCAGCTATAAATACGAGCAGTACTTC. This translates into CASSYKYEQYF.

CDR3 bases: TGTGCCAGCAGCCTAGGACAGGGGAAGGGGTATCAGCCCCAGCATTTT. Translation: CASSLGQGKGYQPQHF. The chain carries TRBV7-2 and TRBJ1-5; 9 bases are a match to TRBD1. Looked up from germline, CDR1 is SGHTA and CDR2 is FQGNSA. This CDR3 spans 16 amino acids. With 5 bases clipped from V and 5 bases from J, the junction kept 10 bases outside the gene matches.

The chain joins TRBV7-9 to TRBJ2-7; 7 bases fit TRBD2. V shed 1 base and J 1 base; nucleotides not matched to a gene: 4. There are 15 residues in the CDR3. Germline V gene data show CDR1 as SEHNR and CDR2 as FQNEAQ (reference sequence). CDR3 in amino acids: CASSLELRGSYEQYF. In nucleotides, the CDR3 is TGTGCCAGCAGCTTAGAGCTGCGGGGGTCCTACGAGCAGTACTTC. Variable domain in full (rest from reference TRBV7-9 and TRBJ2-7): DTGVSQNPRHKITKRGQNVTFRCDPISEHNRLYWYRQTLGQGPEFLTYFQNEAQLEKSRLLSDRFSAERPKGSFSTLEIQRTEQGDSAMYLCASSLELRGSYEQYFGPGTRLTVT.

The sample holds a few counts of this clone. The gene calls are TRBV29-1 and TRBJ2-7, with D possibly matching TRBD1 (8 bases). The germline V gene encodes CDR1 SQVTM and CDR2 ANQGSEA. V was trimmed by 7 bases and J by 2 bases, leaving 18 bases between them. The CDR3 length is 14 residues. The CDR3 sequence: CSAGGQGAAYEQYF. The CDR3 nucleotides read TGCAGCGCCGGGGGGCAGGGGGCAGCCTACGAGCAGTACTTC.

The chain combines TRBV9 with TRBJ1-1; 7 positions agree with TRBD1. Germline-derived CDR1 and CDR2 are SGDLS and YYNGEE. This CDR3 has 17 residues. The J segment lost 3 bases and the V segment lost 0 bases, leaving 11 bases of the junction unmatched. The CDR3 reads CASSVGGPGGVYTEAFF. CDR3 DNA sequence: TGTGCCAGCAGCGTAGGGGGGCCAGGGGGTGTCTACACTGAAGCTTTCTTT.

Only a few counts were recorded for this clone. The rearrangement joins TRBV14 to TRBJ2-7; D is ambiguous. The CDR3 totals 13 residues. Germline V gene lookup returns CDR1 SGHDN and CDR2 FVKESK. Deletions cut 3 bases from V and 3 bases from J, with 9 bases between. The CDR3 sequence is CASSQVASYEQYF. The DNA of the CDR3 is TGTGCCAGCAGCCAGGTGGCAAGCTACGAGCAGTACTTC.

The chain links TRBV28 to TRBJ1-1; possibly TRBD1 for D (6 bases). V was pared by 6 bases and J by 3 bases, with 14 bases between. CDR1 and CDR2 (germline): MDHEN, SYDVKM. The CDR3 contains 14 residues. The CDR3 reads CASRNRVGDTEAFF. In nucleotides, the CDR3 is TGTGCCAGCAGGAACAGGGTAGGGGACACTGAAGCTTTCTTT.

Here the CDR3 DNA reads TGTGCCAGTAACGACAGGGCGTGGGGCAAGGAACAGCCCCAGCATTTT. Its translation: CASNDRAWGKEQPQHF. This chain connects TRBV28 to TRBJ1-5; 7 positions agree with TRBD1. Unmatched junction bases numbered 18, after V lost 9 bases and J lost 7 bases. The germline V gene has CDR1 MDHEN and CDR2 SYDVKM. The CDR3 extends over 16 amino acids.

V gene TRBV11-2 combines with J gene TRBJ1-3, with 9 bases matching TRBD1. V trimming: 2 bases; J trimming: 7 bases; junction bases outside the gene matches: 15. CDR3 length: 18 residues. Germline assignment: CDR1 SGHAT and CDR2 FQNNGV. The CDR3 nucleotides are TGTGCCAGCAGCTTATTGGGAGGGACCGGGACAGGGATGAACACCATATATTTT. This encodes CASSLLGGTGTGMNTIYF.

The chain links TRBV2 to TRBJ2-1; 14 bases fit TRBD2. Losses at the gene ends were 10 bases for V and 8 bases for J; bases not matched to a gene: 4. Germline-derived CDR1 and CDR2 are SNHLY and FYNNEI. This CDR3 comprises 13 residues. The chain's CDR3 is CAIRTSGRYEQFF. CDR3 DNA: TGTGCCATCCGGACTAGCGGGAGGTATGAGCAGTTCTTC. Combining the CDR3 with reference TRBV2 and TRBJ2-1 gives the whole variable domain EPEVTQTPSHQVTQMGQEVILRCVPISNHLYFYWYRQILGQKVEFLVSFYNNEISEKSEIFDDQFSVERPDGSNFTLKIRSTKLEDSAMYFCAIRTSGRYEQFFGPGTRLTVL.

This clone was seen once. J is TRBJ1-1 and V is TRBV14, with D possibly matching TRBD1 (6 bases). Germline CDR1 is SGHDN and CDR2 is FVKESK. With 1 base removed from V and 11 bases from J, the gap between germline ends came to 17 bases. The length of the CDR3 is 14 residues. This CDR3 reads CASSQAGALPGAFF. The CDR3 DNA follows: TGTGCCAGCAGCCAAGCAGGGGCCCTACCGGGGGCTTTCTTT.

CDR3: CASSLGLSQETQYF. CDR3 in DNA: TGTGCCAGCTCACTGGGACTGTCCCAAGAGACCCAGTACTTC. This sequence joins TRBV18 and TRBJ2-5; D possibly corresponds to TRBD2 (6 bases). CDR3 size: 14 residues. V was clipped by 4 bases and J by 1 base, with 10 bases between them. Germline V gene lookup returns CDR1 KGHSH and CDR2 LQKENI.